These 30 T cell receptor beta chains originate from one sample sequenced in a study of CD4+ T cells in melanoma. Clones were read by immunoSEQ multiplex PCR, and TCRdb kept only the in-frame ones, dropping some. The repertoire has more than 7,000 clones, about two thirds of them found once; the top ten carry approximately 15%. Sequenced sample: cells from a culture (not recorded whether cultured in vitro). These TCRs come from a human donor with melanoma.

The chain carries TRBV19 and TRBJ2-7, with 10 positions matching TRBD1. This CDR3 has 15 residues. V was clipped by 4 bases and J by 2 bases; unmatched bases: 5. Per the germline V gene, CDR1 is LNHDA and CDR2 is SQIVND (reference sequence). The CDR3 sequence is CASSKGTGVTYEQYF. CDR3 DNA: TGTGCCAGTAGTAAGGGGACAGGGGTTACCTACGAGCAGTACTTC.

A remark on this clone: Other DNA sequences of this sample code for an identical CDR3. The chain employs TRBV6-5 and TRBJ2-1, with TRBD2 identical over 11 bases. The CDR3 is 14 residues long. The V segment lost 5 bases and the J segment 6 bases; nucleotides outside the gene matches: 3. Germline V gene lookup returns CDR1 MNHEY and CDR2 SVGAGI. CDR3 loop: CASSRLAGPNEQFF. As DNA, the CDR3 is TGTGCCAGCAGTCGACTAGCGGGGCCCAATGAGCAGTTCTTC.

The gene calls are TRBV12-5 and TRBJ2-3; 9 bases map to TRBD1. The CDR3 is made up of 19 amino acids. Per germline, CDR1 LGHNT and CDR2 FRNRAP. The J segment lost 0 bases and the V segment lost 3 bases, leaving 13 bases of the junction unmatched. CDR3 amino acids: CASGFGDRASAESTDTQYF. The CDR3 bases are TGTGCTAGTGGTTTCGGGGACAGGGCATCGGCGGAAAGCACAGATACGCAGTATTTT.

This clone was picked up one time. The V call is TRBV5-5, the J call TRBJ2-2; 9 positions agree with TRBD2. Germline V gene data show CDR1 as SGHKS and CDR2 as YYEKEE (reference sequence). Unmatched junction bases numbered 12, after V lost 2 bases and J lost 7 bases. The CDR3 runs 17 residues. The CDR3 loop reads CASSLVPLAGVGGELFF. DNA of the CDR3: TGTGCCAGCAGCTTAGTACCTTTAGCGGGGGTAGGCGGGGAGCTGTTTTTT.

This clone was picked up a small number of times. This CDR3 reads CASSRPGGTEAFF. Here the CDR3 DNA reads TGTGCCAGCTCTCGACCAGGGGGGACTGAAGCTTTCTTT. The chain is built from TRBV18 and TRBJ1-1, with 7 nucleotides matching TRBD1. This CDR3 is built from 13 residues. The germline CDR1 and CDR2 sequences are KGHSH and LQKENI. J lost 5 bases, V lost 6 bases, and 6 bases had no gene match. The full variable domain, its missing parts supplied by reference TRBV18 and TRBJ1-1, is NAGVMQNPRHLVRRRGQEARLRCSPMKGHSHVYWYRQLPEEGLKFMVYLQKENIIDESGMPKERFSAEFPKEGPSILRIQQVVRGDSAAYFCASSRPGGTEAFFGQGTRLTVV.

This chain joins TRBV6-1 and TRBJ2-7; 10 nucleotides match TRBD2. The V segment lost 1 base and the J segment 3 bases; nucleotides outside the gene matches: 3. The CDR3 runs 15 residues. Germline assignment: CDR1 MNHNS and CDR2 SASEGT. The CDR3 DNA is TGTGCCAGCAGTGAAGGAGCGGGGGGGTTCTACGAGCAGTACTTC. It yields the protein CASSEGAGGFYEQYF.

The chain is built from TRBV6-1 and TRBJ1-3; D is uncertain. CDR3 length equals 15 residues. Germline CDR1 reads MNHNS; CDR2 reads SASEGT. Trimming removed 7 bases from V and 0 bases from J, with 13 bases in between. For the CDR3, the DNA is TGTGCCAGCACCCTGATCCCAACCTCTGGAAACACCATATATTTT. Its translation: CASTLIPTSGNTIYF.

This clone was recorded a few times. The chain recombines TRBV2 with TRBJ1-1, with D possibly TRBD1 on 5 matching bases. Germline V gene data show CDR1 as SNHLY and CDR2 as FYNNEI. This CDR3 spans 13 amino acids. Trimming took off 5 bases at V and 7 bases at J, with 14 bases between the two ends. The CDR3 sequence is CASSRGAFGEAFF. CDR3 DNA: TGTGCCAGCAGTCGCGGGGCTTTTGGTGAAGCTTTCTTT.

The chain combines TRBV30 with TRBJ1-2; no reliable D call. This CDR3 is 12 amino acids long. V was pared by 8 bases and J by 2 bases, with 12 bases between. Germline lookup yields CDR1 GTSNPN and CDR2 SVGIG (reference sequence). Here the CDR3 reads CALSRVNYGYTF. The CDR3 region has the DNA TGTGCCCTAAGCAGAGTGAACTATGGCTACACCTTC.

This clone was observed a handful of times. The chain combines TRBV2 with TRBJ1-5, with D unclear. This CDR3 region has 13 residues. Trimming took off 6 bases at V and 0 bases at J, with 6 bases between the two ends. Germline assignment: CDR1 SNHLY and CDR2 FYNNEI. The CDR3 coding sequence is TGTGCCAGCAGGGGATATAGCAATCAGCCCCAGCATTTT. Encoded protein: CASRGYSNQPQHF.

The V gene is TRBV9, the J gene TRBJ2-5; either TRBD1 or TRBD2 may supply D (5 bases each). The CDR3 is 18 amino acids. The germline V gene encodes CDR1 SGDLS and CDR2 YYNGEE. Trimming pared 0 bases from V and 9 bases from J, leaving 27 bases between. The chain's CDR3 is CASSVDTGDRLLPSAQYF. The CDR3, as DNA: TGTGCCAGCAGCGTAGATACCGGGGACCGTCTACTACCTTCGGCCCAGTACTTC.

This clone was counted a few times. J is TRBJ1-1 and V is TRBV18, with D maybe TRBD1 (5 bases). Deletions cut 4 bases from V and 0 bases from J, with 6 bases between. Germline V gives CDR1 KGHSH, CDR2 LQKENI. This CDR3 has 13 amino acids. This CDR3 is CASSRQLNTEAFF. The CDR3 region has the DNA TGTGCCAGCTCACGACAGTTGAACACTGAAGCTTTCTTT.

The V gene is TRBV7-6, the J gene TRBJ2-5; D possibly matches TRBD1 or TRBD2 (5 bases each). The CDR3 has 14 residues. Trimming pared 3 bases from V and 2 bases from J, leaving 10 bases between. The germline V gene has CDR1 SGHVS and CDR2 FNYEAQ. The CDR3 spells CASSFIEGQETQYF. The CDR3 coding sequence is TGTGCCAGCAGCTTCATAGAGGGGCAAGAGACCCAGTACTTC.

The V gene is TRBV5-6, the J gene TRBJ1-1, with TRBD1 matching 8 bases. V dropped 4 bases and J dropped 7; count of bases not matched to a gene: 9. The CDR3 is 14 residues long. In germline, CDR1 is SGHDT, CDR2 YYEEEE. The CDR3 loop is CASSRYRGAGEAFF. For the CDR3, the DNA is TGTGCCAGCAGCAGGTACAGGGGGGCTGGTGAAGCTTTCTTT. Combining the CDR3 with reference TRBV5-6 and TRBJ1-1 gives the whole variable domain DAGVTQSPTHLIKTRGQQVTLRCSPKSGHDTVSWYQQALGQGPQFIFQYYEEEERQRGNFPDRFSGHQFPNYSSELNVNALLLGDSALYLCASSRYRGAGEAFFGQGTRLTVV.

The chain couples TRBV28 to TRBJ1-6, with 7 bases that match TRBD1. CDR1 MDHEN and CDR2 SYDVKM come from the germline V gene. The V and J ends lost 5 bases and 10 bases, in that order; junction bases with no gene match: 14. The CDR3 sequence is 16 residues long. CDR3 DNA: TGTGCCAGCAGTCGGGGAACTACAGGGGTTGGCTCACCCCTCCACTTT. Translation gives CASSRGTTGVGSPLHF.

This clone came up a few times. In DNA, the CDR3 is TGTGCCAGCAGCTCCGATTTACAGGGGTCAGGCTACACCTTC. Its translation: CASSSDLQGSGYTF. The chain couples TRBV11-2 to TRBJ1-2, with 7 bases fitting TRBD1. V trimming: 4 bases; J trimming: 8 bases; junction bases outside the gene matches: 10. The CDR3 consists of 14 residues. Per the germline V gene, CDR1 is SGHAT and CDR2 is FQNNGV.

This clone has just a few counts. Here the CDR3 reads CASSLGASTDTQYF. CDR3 bases: TGTGCCAGCAGCTTAGGGGCTAGCACAGATACGCAGTATTTT. The chain employs TRBV7-3 and TRBJ2-3; tentative D call: TRBD1 (5 bases). Germline CDR1 reads SGHTA; CDR2 reads FQGTGA. Between the trimmed V and J ends, which lost 2 bases and 0 bases, there was a span of 6 bases. The length of the CDR3 is 14 residues.

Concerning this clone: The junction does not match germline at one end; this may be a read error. CDR3 nucleotide sequence: TGTGCTAGCAGCCCCGGGTTAGCGGGGGCGCAAGAGACCCAGTACTTC. Translated: CASSPGLAGAQETQYF. V gene TRBV7-7 combines with J gene TRBJ2-5; 9 nucleotides agree with TRBD2. The CDR3 length is 16 residues. Germline CDR1 reads SSHAT; CDR2 reads FNYEAQ (reference sequence). Filled out from reference TRBV7-7 and TRBJ2-5, the complete variable domain reads GAGVSQSPRYKVTKRGQDVTLRCDPISSHATLYWYQQALGQGPEFLTYFNYEAQPDKSGLPSDRFSAERPEGSISTLTIQRTEQRDSAMYRCASSPGLAGAQETQYFGPGTRLLVL.

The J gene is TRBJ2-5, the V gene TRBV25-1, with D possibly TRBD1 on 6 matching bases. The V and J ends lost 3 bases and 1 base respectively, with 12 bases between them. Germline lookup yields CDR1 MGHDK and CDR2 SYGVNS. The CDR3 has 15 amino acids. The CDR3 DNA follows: TGTGCCAGCAGTGACACAGGGATTTTCCAAGAGACCCAGTACTTC. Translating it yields CASSDTGIFQETQYF.

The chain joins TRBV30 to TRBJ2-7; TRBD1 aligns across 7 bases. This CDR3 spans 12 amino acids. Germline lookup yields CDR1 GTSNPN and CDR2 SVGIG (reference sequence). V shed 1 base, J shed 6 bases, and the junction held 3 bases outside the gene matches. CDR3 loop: CAWSANRGEQYF. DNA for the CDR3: TGTGCCTGGAGTGCCAACAGGGGCGAGCAGTACTTC.

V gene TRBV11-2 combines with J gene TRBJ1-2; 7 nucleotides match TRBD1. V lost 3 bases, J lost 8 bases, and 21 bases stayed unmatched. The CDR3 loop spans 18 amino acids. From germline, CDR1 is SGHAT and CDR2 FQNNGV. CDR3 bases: TGTGCCAGCAGCTTCCCAGCTAAGACAGGGTCCCAAAGGCACGGCTACACCTTC. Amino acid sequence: CASSFPAKTGSQRHGYTF. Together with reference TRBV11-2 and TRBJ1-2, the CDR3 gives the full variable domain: EAGVAQSPRYKIIEKRQSVAFWCNPISGHATLYWYQQILGQGPKLLIQFQNNGVVDDSQLPKDRFSAERLKGVDSTLKIQPAKLEDSAVYLCASSFPAKTGSQRHGYTFGSGTRLTVV.

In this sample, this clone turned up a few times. The CDR3 reads CASSPNGARNTEAFF. The CDR3 DNA reads as TGTGCCAGCAGCCCGAACGGGGCGAGGAACACTGAAGCTTTCTTT. The rearrangement links TRBV7-3 to TRBJ1-1; possible D gene TRBD1, 5 bases. CDR3 size: 15 residues. From germline, CDR1 is SGHTA and CDR2 FQGTGA. Trimming left V 5 bases short and J 1 base short, with 14 bases between.

CDR3 sequence: CASSLNGPNSPLHF. The CDR3 DNA sequence: TGTGCCAGCAGCTTGAACGGACCTAATTCACCCCTCCACTTT. The chain has TRBV5-6 and TRBJ1-6; D gene uncertain. CDR3 length equals 14 residues. Trimming cost V 1 base and J 6 bases, with 8 bases left between them. Germline CDR1 reads SGHDT; CDR2 reads YYEEEE.

The CDR3 spells CASSLGGQAVYEQYF. CDR3 nucleotide sequence: TGTGCCAGCAGTTTAGGGGGACAGGCAGTGTACGAGCAGTACTTC. The chain recombines TRBV6-1 with TRBJ2-7, with 8 bases identical to TRBD1. CDR1 and CDR2 (germline): MNHNS, SASEGT. This CDR3 is built from 15 residues. V lost 5 bases to trimming and J lost 4 bases; unmatched junction nucleotides: 10.

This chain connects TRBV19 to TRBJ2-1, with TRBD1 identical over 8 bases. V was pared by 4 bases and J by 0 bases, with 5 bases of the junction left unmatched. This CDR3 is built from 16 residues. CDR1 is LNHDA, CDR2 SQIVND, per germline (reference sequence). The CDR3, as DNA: TGTGCCAGTAGTACCCCAGGGGGCCCCTCCTACAATGAGCAGTTCTTC. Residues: CASSTPGGPSYNEQFF.

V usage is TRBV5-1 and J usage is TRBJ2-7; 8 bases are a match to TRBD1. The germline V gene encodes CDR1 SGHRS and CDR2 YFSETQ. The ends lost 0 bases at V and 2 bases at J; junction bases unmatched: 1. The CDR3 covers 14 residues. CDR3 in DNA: TGCGCCAGCAGCTTGGTGGACAGGGCCTACGAGCAGTACTTC. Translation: CASSLVDRAYEQYF. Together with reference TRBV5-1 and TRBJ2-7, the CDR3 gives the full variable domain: KAGVTQTPRYLIKTRGQQVTLSCSPISGHRSVSWYQQTPGQGLQFLFEYFSETQRNKGNFPGRFSGRQFSNSRSEMNVSTLELGDSALYLCASSLVDRAYEQYFGPGTRLTVT.

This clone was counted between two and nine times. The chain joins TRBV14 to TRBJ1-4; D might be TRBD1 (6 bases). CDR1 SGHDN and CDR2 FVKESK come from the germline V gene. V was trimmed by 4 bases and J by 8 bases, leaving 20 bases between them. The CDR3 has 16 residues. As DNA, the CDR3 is TGTGCCAGCAGCCTTACCACAGGGTCCGGACTGGAAAAACTGTTTTTT. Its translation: CASSLTTGSGLEKLFF.

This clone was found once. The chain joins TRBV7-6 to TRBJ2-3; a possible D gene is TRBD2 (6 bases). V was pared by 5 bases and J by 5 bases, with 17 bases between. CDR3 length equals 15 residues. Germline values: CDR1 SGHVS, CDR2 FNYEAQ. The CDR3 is CASSPGGGVKDTQYF. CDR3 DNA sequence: TGTGCCAGCAGCCCAGGTGGCGGGGTAAAAGATACGCAGTATTTT.

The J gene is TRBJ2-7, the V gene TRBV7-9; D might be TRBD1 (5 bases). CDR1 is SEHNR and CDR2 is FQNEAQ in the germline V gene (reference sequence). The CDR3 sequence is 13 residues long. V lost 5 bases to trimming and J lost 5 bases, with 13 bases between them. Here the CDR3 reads CASSLPWGHEQYF. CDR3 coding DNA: TGTGCCAGCAGCCTTCCGTGGGGCCACGAGCAGTACTTC.

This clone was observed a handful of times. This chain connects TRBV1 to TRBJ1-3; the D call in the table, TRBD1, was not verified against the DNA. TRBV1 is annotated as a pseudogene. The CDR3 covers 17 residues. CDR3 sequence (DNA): TGCACCAGCAGCCAAGATCTAGACAGGCCCTCTGGAAACACCATATATTTT. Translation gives CTSSQDLDRPSGNTIYF.